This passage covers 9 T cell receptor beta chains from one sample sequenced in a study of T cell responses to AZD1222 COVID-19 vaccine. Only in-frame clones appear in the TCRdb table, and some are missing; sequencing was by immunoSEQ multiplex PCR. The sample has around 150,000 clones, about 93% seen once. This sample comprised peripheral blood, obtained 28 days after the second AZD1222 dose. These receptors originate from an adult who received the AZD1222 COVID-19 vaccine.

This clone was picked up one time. CDR3 in amino acids: CASSHIAILTGELFF. The CDR3 DNA follows: TGTGCCAGCAGCCATATAGCGATCCTCACCGGGGAGCTGTTTTTT. The rearrangement joins TRBV6-4 to TRBJ2-2; D might be TRBD2 (5 bases). Looked up from germline, CDR1 is MRHNA and CDR2 is SNTAGT. This CDR3 is 15 amino acids long. Between the trimmed V and J ends, which lost 6 bases and 4 bases, there was a span of 15 bases.

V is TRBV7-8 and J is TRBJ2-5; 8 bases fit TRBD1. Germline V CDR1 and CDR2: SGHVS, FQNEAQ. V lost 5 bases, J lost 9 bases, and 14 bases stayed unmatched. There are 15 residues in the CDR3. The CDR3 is CASSVTGGSLVAQYF. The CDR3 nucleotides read TGTGCCAGCAGCGTCACAGGGGGGTCCCTAGTGGCCCAGTACTTC.

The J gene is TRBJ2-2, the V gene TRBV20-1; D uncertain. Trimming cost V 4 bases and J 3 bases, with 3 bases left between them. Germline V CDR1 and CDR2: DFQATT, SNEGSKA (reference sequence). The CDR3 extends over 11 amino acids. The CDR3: CSAKYTGELFF. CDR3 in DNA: TGCAGTGCTAAGTACACCGGGGAGCTGTTTTTT.

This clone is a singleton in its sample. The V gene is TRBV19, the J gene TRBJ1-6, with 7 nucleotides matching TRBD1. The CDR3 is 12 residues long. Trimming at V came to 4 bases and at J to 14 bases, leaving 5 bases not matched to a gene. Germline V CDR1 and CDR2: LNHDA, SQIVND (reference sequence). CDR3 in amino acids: CASSTNQGALHF. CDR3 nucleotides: TGTGCCAGTAGTACCAATCAGGGGGCCCTCCACTTT.

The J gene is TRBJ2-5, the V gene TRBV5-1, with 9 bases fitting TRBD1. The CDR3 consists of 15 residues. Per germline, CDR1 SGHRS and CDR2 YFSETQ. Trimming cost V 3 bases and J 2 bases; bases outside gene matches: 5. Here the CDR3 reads CASSSGQGSQETQYF. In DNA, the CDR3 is TGCGCCAGCAGCTCGGGACAGGGTTCACAAGAGACCCAGTACTTC.

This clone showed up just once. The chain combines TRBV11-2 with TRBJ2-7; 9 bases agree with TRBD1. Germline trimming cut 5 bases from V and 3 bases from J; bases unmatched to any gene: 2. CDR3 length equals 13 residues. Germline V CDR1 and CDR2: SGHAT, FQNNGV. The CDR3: CASSLDRGYEQYF. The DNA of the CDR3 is TGTGCCAGCAGCCTGGACAGGGGCTACGAGCAGTACTTC.

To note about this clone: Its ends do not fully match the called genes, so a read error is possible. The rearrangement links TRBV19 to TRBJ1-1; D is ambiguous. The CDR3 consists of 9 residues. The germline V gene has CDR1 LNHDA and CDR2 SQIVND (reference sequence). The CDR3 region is CASSILGGF. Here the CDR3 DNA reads TGTGCCAGTAGTATCCTAGGAGGCTTT.

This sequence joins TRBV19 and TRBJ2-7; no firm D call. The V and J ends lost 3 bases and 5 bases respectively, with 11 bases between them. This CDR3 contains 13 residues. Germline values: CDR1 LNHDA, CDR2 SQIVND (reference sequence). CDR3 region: CASSIGLADEQYF. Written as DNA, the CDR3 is TGTGCCAGTAGTATCGGTCTTGCCGACGAGCAGTACTTC.

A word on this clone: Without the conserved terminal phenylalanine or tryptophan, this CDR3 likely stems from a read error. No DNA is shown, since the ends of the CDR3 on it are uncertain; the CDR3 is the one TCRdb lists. The CDR3 protein is CASSQDGEAL. The rearrangement links TRBV4-1 to TRBJ2-3; no check of the table's D call, TRBD2, against the DNA was made. The germline V gene encodes CDR1 MGHRA and CDR2 YSYEKL. Termini included, the CDR3 measures 10 amino acids.